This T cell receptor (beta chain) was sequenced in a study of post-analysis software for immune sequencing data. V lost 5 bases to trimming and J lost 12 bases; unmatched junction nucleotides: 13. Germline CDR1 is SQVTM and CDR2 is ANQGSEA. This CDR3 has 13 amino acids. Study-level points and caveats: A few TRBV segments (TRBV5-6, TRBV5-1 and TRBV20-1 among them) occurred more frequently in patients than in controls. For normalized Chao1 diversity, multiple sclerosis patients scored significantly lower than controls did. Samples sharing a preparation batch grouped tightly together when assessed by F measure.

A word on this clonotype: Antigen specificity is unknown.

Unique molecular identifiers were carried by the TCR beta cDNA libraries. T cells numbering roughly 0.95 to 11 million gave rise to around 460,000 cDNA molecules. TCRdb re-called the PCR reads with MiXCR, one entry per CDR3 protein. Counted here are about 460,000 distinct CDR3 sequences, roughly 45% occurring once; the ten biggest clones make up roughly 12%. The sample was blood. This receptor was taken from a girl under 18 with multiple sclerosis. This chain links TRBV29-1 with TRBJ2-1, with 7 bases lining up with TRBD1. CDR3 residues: CSVPDDREIRQFF. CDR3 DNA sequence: TGCAGCGTTCCCGACGACAGGGAAATTAGGCAGTTCTTC.